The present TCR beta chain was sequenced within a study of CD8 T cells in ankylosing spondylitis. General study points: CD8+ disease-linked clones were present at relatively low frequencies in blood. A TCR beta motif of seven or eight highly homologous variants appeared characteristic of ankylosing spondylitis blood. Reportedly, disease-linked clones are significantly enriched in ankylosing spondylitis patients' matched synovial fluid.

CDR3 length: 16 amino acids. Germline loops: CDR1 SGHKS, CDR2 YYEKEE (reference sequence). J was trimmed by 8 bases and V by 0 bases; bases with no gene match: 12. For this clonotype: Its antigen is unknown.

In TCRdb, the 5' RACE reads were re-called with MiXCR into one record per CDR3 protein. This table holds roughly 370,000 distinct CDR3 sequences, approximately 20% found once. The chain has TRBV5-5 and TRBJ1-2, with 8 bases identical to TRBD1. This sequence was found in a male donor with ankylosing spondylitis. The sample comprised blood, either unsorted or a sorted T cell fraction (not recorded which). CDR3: CASSLAIDRGALGYTF. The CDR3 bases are TGTGCCAGCAGCTTGGCCATAGACAGGGGTGCTCTGGGCTACACCTTC. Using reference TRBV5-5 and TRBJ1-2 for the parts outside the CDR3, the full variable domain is DAGVTQSPTHLIKTRGQQVTLRCSPISGHKSVSWYQQVLGQGPQFIFQYYEKEERGRGNFPDRFSARQFPNYSSELNVNALLLGDSALYLCASSLAIDRGALGYTFGSGTRLTVV.